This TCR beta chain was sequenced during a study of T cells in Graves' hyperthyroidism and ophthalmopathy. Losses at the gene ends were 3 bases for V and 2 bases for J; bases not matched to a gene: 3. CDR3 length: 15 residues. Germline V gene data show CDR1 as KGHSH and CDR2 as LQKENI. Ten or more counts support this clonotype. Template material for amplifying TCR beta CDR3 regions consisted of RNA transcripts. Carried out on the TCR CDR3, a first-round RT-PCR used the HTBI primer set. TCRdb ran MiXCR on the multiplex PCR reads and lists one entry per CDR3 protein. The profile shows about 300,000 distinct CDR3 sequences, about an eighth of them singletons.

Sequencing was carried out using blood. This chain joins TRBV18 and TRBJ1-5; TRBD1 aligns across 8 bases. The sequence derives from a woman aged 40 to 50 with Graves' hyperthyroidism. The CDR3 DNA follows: TGTGCCAGCTCACCCTCGACAGGGGGCAATCAGCCCCAGCATTTT. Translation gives CASSPSTGGNQPQHF.